The 7 T cell receptor beta chains in this list originate from one sample, sequenced in a study of metastatic and nonmetastatic thyroid tumors. Thyroid surgery had not been preceded by any treatment in any patient. TCRdb re-clonotyped the PCR reads through MiXCR. The sample carries approximately 21,000 clones, about 20% recorded once. The sample was blood. The receptors originated from a female donor with papillary thyroid cancer or a benign thyroid nodule (not recorded which). Some clones in this sample may be carry-over from other donors' samples.

This clone was seen many times. The CDR3 is CSATHSRSSYEQYF. DNA for the CDR3: TGCAGTGCTACCCACTCGCGGAGCTCCTACGAGCAGTACTTC. The chain joins TRBV20-1 to TRBJ2-7, with D unresolved. V was shortened by 4 bases and J by 0 bases, with 13 bases between the two germline ends. CDR1 DFQATT and CDR2 SNEGSKA come from the germline V gene (reference sequence). The CDR3 is 14 amino acids.

This clone was recorded at least ten times. V usage is TRBV5-1 and J usage is TRBJ1-1; 12 bases fit TRBD1. The junction had 9 bases not matched to a gene; V was cut back by 4 bases and J by 2 bases. Germline V gives CDR1 SGHRS, CDR2 YFSETQ. The CDR3 totals 17 residues. Here the CDR3 DNA reads TGCGCCAGCAGCCTGGGACAGGGGGCTCCTGGAAACACTGAAGCTTTCTTT. Residues: CASSLGQGAPGNTEAFF.

This clone was found a few times. The rearrangement links TRBV5-5 to TRBJ2-5, with D perhaps TRBD2 (5 bases). The CDR3 consists of 14 residues. Germline V gives CDR1 SGHKS, CDR2 YYEKEE (reference sequence). V was pared by 4 bases and J by 1 base, with 11 bases between. The CDR3 DNA is TGTGCCAGCAGCCCCGGGGTGAGCCAAGAGACCCAGTACTTC. This codes for CASSPGVSQETQYF.

In regard to this clone: Sequence at one end of the junction differs from germline and may be a read error. This rearrangement joins TRBV9 to TRBJ1-2; D not certain. Germline CDR1 reads SGDLS; CDR2 reads YYNGEE. This CDR3 contains 15 residues. This chain's CDR3 is CAGSVGGFGAYGYTF. The CDR3 region has the DNA TGTGCCGGCAGCGTAGGAGGGTTCGGAGCCTATGGCTACACCTTC.

This chain uses TRBV7-9 with TRBJ2-1; D tentatively reads TRBD1 or TRBD2 (5 bases each). V was clipped by 3 bases and J by 15 bases, with 18 bases between them. This CDR3 has 13 amino acids. Germline V gene data show CDR1 as SEHNR and CDR2 as FQNEAQ (reference sequence). For the CDR3, the DNA is TGTGCCAGCAGCTTTCGAGTGGGGGACCTTCCGTTCTTC. Translating gives CASSFRVGDLPFF.

This clone was seen at least ten times. V and J are TRBV6-2 or TRBV6-3 and TRBJ2-1; D not resolved. The CDR3 extends over 14 amino acids. Trimming took off 8 bases at V and 8 bases at J, with 19 bases between the two ends. Germline CDR1 and CDR2: MNHEY and SVGEGT. The CDR3 DNA reads TGTGCCAGCCAAGATCGGCTGGAGAGCGATGAGCAGTTCTTC. This translates into CASQDRLESDEQFF.

A few counts support this clone. The chain combines TRBV5-4 with TRBJ2-7, with 12 bases matching TRBD2. V lost 0 bases and J lost 7; bases outside the gene matches: 5. The length of the CDR3 is 15 residues. The germline gives CDR1 SGHNT, CDR2 YYREEE (reference sequence). CDR3 bases: TGTGCCAGCAGCTTGGGACTAGCGGGAGTAGTTGAGCAGTACTTC. This translates into CASSLGLAGVVEQYF.